This TCR beta chain originates from a study of technical replicates of blood from several donors. The table came from immunoSEQ multiplex PCR; TCRdb's copy has only in-frame clones and leaves some out. The sample includes more than 90,000 clones, 90% to 96% seen only once; the top ten take 0.35% to 0.45%. Input material: T cells isolated from PBMCs. The sequence came from a human donor in good health.

The CDR3 coding sequence is TGCACCAGCAATGTAGCGGGAACCTACACCGGGGAGCTGTTTTTT. This sequence encodes CTSNVAGTYTGELFF. This rearrangement joins TRBV1 to TRBJ2-2; TRBD2 is the table's D call and was not checked against the DNA. TRBV1 is a recognized pseudogene. The CDR3 sequence is 15 residues long.